Each of the 14 T cell receptor beta chains below was sequenced from the same sample in a study of blood T cell repertoires in COVID-19. TCRdb's table, derived via immunoSEQ multiplex PCR, lists solely in-frame clones and lacks some. Among over 200,000 clones listed, approximately 82% were seen once. The sample was peripheral blood. The origin of the receptors is a man aged 35 to 55 with active or convalescent COVID-19.

V gene TRBV3-1 (or the pseudogene TRBV3-2) combines with J gene TRBJ1-3; D unresolved. The V gene lost 5 bases and the J gene lost 1 base, with 15 bases spanning the gap. CDR3 size: 16 residues. Germline CDR1 is LGHDT and CDR2 is YNNKEL (reference sequence). This CDR3 is CASSYPAAESGNTIYF. CDR3 bases: TGTGCCAGCAGCTATCCGGCTGCGGAATCTGGAAACACCATATATTTT.

The chain couples TRBV28 to TRBJ1-1; D gene unclear. Trimming cost V 6 bases and J 4 bases, with 9 bases left between them. The CDR3 loop spans 12 amino acids. Per germline, CDR1 MDHEN and CDR2 SYDVKM. In nucleotides, the CDR3 is TGTGCCAGCAGCTTAGGCAGCACTGAAGCTTTCTTT. This codes for CASSLGSTEAFF.

In DNA form, the CDR3 reads TGTGCCAGCAGTTTATGGGCTAGCGGGGACCCCTACAATGAGCAGTTCTTC. It codes for CASSLWASGDPYNEQFF. The rearrangement uses TRBV27 and TRBJ2-1; 9 bases agree with TRBD2. The germline V gene has CDR1 MNHEY and CDR2 SMNVEV (reference sequence). Trimming removed 1 base from V and 2 bases from J; junction bases left unmatched: 6. CDR3 length: 17 residues.

The J gene is TRBJ1-1, the V gene TRBV2; the D gene is possibly TRBD1 (5 bases). This CDR3 is built from 13 residues. V gave up 6 bases and J gave up 5 bases, with 13 bases separating them. Germline lookup yields CDR1 SNHLY and CDR2 FYNNEI. The CDR3 nucleotides read TGTGCCAGCAGGCCAGGGTTGGTTACTGAAGCTTTCTTT. It is translated as CASRPGLVTEAFF.

The rearrangement joins TRBV6-2 or TRBV6-3 to TRBJ2-7; TRBD2 aligns across 9 bases. The germline V gene has CDR1 MNHEY and CDR2 SVGEGT. This CDR3 is built from 15 residues. V dropped 0 bases and J dropped 2; count of bases not matched to a gene: 2. In DNA form, the CDR3 reads TGTGCCAGCAGTTACTCAGCGGGGGGCCCCTACGAGCAGTACTTC. Its protein product is CASSYSAGGPYEQYF.

V and J are TRBV6-5 and TRBJ1-1; perhaps TRBD1 as D (6 bases). The V and J ends lost 4 bases and 0 bases respectively, with 6 bases between them. Germline CDR1 MNHEY, CDR2 SVGAGI. CDR3 length equals 13 residues. The CDR3 sequence: CASSSGVNTEAFF. In nucleotides, the CDR3 is TGTGCCAGCAGTTCAGGGGTGAACACTGAAGCTTTCTTT.

This clone has a handful of counts. This sequence joins TRBV6-2 or TRBV6-3 and TRBJ2-7; 8 bases align to TRBD1. Germline V gene data show CDR1 as MNHEY and CDR2 as SVGEGT. V lost 4 bases and J lost 2; bases outside the gene matches: 10. The CDR3 sequence is 16 residues long. CDR3 residues: CASSFTLSGQAYEQYF. Here the CDR3 DNA reads TGTGCCAGCAGTTTTACCCTTTCGGGACAGGCCTACGAGCAGTACTTC.

V usage is TRBV9 and J usage is TRBJ1-1, with 7 bases matching TRBD1. Per germline, CDR1 SGDLS and CDR2 YYNGEE. The CDR3 contains 14 residues. The V gene end was trimmed by 0 bases and the J gene end by 10 bases; junction bases not matched to a gene: 9. In DNA form, the CDR3 reads TGTGCCAGCAGCGTAGATGATTCCCAGGGGGGAGCTTTCTTT. Translating gives CASSVDDSQGGAFF.

This clone was observed a handful of times. The chain is built from TRBV6-5 and TRBJ2-3; D perhaps matches TRBD1 (5 bases). The ends were cut back, 2 bases at V and 4 bases at J, with 10 bases in the middle. Germline lookup yields CDR1 MNHEY and CDR2 SVGAGI. This CDR3 spans 14 amino acids. CDR3 residues: CASSYGAKADTQYF. The CDR3 nucleotides are TGTGCCAGCAGTTACGGGGCAAAGGCAGATACGCAGTATTTT.

The CDR3 spells CASRASETQYF. The CDR3, as DNA: TGTGCCAGCAGGGCCTCGGAGACCCAGTACTTC. This chain connects TRBV2 to TRBJ2-5; no reliable D call. CDR3 length: 11 residues. CDR1 and CDR2 from the germline V gene are SNHLY and FYNNEI. Trimming removed 6 bases at V and 5 bases at J, with 7 bases between.

The chain employs TRBV12-3 or TRBV12-4 and TRBJ1-2; 8 bases fit TRBD1. The CDR3 runs 13 residues. With V trimmed by 6 bases and J by 2 bases, 2 bases remained unmatched. The CDR3 here is CASRPGGNYGYTF. The CDR3 DNA follows: TGTGCCAGCAGGCCAGGGGGCAACTATGGCTACACCTTC.

This clone has a single count. V usage is TRBV19 and J usage is TRBJ2-1; TRBD2 agrees at 15 bases. Germline CDR1 and CDR2: LNHDA and SQIVND (reference sequence). J was trimmed by 2 bases and V by 2 bases; bases with no gene match: 19. The CDR3 has 23 residues. The CDR3 loop is CASSIRFPGLAGGGSNPYNEQFF. The CDR3, as DNA: TGTGCCAGTAGTATAAGGTTCCCGGGACTAGCGGGAGGTGGATCAAACCCCTACAATGAGCAGTTCTTC.

The CDR3 protein is CASSFAGQSNSPLHF. The CDR3 nucleotides read TGTGCCAGCAGCTTTGCGGGACAGTCCAATTCACCCCTCCACTTT. The chain carries TRBV5-5 and TRBJ1-6; 7 nucleotides line up with TRBD1. This CDR3 is 15 amino acids long. The V gene end was trimmed by 2 bases and the J gene end by 7 bases; junction bases not matched to a gene: 6. In germline, CDR1 is SGHKS, CDR2 YYEKEE (reference sequence).

The chain carries TRBV11-2 and TRBJ1-1, with 8 bases lining up with TRBD1. Unmatched junction bases numbered 6, after V lost 5 bases and J lost 4 bases. Germline V CDR1 and CDR2: SGHAT, FQNNGV. The CDR3 sequence is 14 residues long. In DNA form, the CDR3 reads TGTGCCAGCAGCGGCGGACAGGGAAGCACTGAAGCTTTCTTT. It is translated as CASSGGQGSTEAFF.